Below are 30 T cell receptor beta chains sequenced from a single sample in a study of neurological immune-mediated disorders. One entry per CDR3 protein results from TCRdb running MiXCR on the 5' RACE reads. Here the sample spans tens of thousands of distinct CDR3 sequences, 4.5% to 5.5% being singletons. Sample: PBMCs. The source of these receptors is a man aged 25 to 40 with multiple sclerosis.

This clonotype was counted ten times or more. The chain employs TRBV18 and TRBJ1-2, with D unresolved. The V and J ends lost 6 bases and 6 bases respectively, with 11 bases between them. The CDR3 is 12 amino acids. Germline lookup yields CDR1 KGHSH and CDR2 LQKENI. The CDR3 loop reads CASSPKENGYTF. In DNA form, the CDR3 reads TGTGCCAGCTCCCCGAAAGAGAATGGCTACACCTTC.

This clonotype was detected ten times or more. This sequence joins TRBV20-1 and TRBJ2-7; a weak D match, TRBD2 (6 bases). Germline loops: CDR1 DFQATT, CDR2 SNEGSKA (reference sequence). The CDR3 is 13 residues long. V was shortened by 4 bases and J by 2 bases, with 12 bases between the two germline ends. For the CDR3, the DNA is TGCAGTGCTAAGGACTACGATACCTACGAGCAGTACTTC. Protein sequence: CSAKDYDTYEQYF.

This clonotype was recorded many times. V is TRBV20-1 and J is TRBJ2-1; D possibly uses TRBD1 or TRBD2 (5 bases each). The V and J ends lost 1 base and 9 bases respectively, with 7 bases between them. Germline lookup yields CDR1 DFQATT and CDR2 SNEGSKA (reference sequence). This CDR3 has 11 amino acids. In nucleotides, the CDR3 is TGCAGTGCTAGAGGGGGGTCTGAGCAGTTCTTC. The encoded protein is CSARGGSEQFF.

This clonotype was observed at least ten times. This chain's CDR3 is CASRYREANTEAFF. As DNA, the CDR3 is TGTGCCAGCAGGTACAGGGAGGCGAACACTGAAGCTTTCTTT. The chain recombines TRBV12-3 or TRBV12-4 with TRBJ1-1; D may be TRBD1 (6 bases). Trimming took off 6 bases at V and 1 base at J, with 12 bases between the two ends. The CDR3 sequence is 14 residues long.

This clonotype came up many times. The chain links TRBV12-3 or TRBV12-4 to TRBJ1-1; tentatively, D is TRBD1 (6 bases). With 2 bases removed from V and 5 bases from J, the gap between germline ends came to 12 bases. CDR3 length: 14 residues. The CDR3 sequence is CASSLNAGVTEAFF. In DNA form, the CDR3 reads TGTGCCAGCAGTTTAAACGCAGGGGTTACTGAAGCTTTCTTT.

Many counts were recorded for this clonotype. The chain combines TRBV12-3 or TRBV12-4 with TRBJ1-5, with TRBD1 as a possible D gene (6 bases). The length of the CDR3 is 15 residues. With 1 base removed from V and 3 bases from J, the gap between germline ends came to 10 bases. CDR3 amino acids: CASSLGGPNNQPQHF. The DNA of the CDR3 is TGTGCCAGCAGTTTAGGGGGGCCGAACAATCAGCCCCAGCATTTT.

This clonotype was seen repeatedly, ten times or more. The chain carries TRBV29-1 and TRBJ1-2; D might be TRBD1 (6 bases). Germline CDR1 reads SQVTM; CDR2 reads ANQGSEA. V lost 7 bases and J lost 4, with 10 bases in between. The CDR3 consists of 11 residues. The chain's CDR3 is CSAPDSYGYTF. For the CDR3, the DNA is TGCAGCGCCCCGGACAGCTATGGCTACACCTTC.

The rearrangement links TRBV11-2 to TRBJ2-2; 8 bases map to TRBD1. J lost 5 bases, V lost 5 bases, and 7 bases had no gene match. Germline CDR1 reads SGHAT; CDR2 reads FQNNGV. The CDR3 is made up of 15 amino acids. In nucleotides, the CDR3 is TGTGCCAGCAGCGTCGGACAGGGACAAACCGGGGAGCTGTTTTTT. Translation gives CASSVGQGQTGELFF.

V gene TRBV4-1 combines with J gene TRBJ1-2; D perhaps matches TRBD1 (6 bases). There are 14 residues in the CDR3. Germline values: CDR1 MGHRA, CDR2 YSYEKL. The V end lost 4 bases, the J end lost 8 bases, and 17 bases lay between the germline ends. CDR3 DNA sequence: TGCGCCAGCAGCCGAGAATTAACAGGGTACGGCTACACCTTC. It specifies CASSRELTGYGYTF.

In regard to this clonotype: Sequence at one end of the junction differs from germline and may be a read error. V is TRBV5-1 and J is TRBJ1-5, with D possibly being TRBD1 (6 bases). The CDR3 runs 15 residues. Germline V lookup: CDR1 SGHRS, CDR2 YFSETQ. The CDR3 DNA reads TGCGCCAGCAGCTTGGACTGGGGGGGACATCAGCCCCAGAATTTT. Translated: CASSLDWGGHQPQNF.

This clonotype was counted ten times or more. The J gene is TRBJ2-7, the V gene TRBV15; D might be TRBD1 (6 bases). The germline V and J ends were trimmed by 1 base and 2 bases, with 12 bases remaining between them. The CDR3 runs to 15 residues. Germline V CDR1 and CDR2: LNHNV, YYDKDF (reference sequence). The CDR3 loop is CATSRVADRPYEQYF. The CDR3 bases are TGTGCCACCAGCAGAGTTGCGGACAGACCCTACGAGCAGTACTTC.

There are many counts of this clonotype. The V call is TRBV5-1, the J call TRBJ2-1, with 14 positions matching TRBD2. The length of the CDR3 is 16 residues. Germline V gene sequence: CDR1 SGHRS, CDR2 YFSETQ. V dropped 4 bases and J dropped 8; count of bases not matched to a gene: 8. The CDR3 nucleotides are TGCGCCAGCAGCACCCCGGGACTAGCGGGGGCTCATGAGCAGTTCTTC. Translating it yields CASSTPGLAGAHEQFF.

This clonotype was detected many times. The V gene is TRBV3-1, the J gene TRBJ1-5; D unresolved. V was trimmed by 0 bases and J by 9 bases, leaving 15 bases between them. From germline, CDR1 is LGHDT and CDR2 YNNKEL (reference sequence). The CDR3 totals 15 residues. The CDR3, as DNA: TGTGCCAGCAGCCAAGATTCCACACCCCGTCGGCCCCAGCATTTT. Its protein product is CASSQDSTPRRPQHF.

This clonotype was observed at least ten times. DNA for the CDR3: TGTGCCAGCAGTTTAGGGGGGCGCGTGGATACGCAGTATTTT. It specifies CASSLGGRVDTQYF. This chain uses TRBV12-3 or TRBV12-4 with TRBJ2-3; possibly TRBD1 for D (6 bases). CDR3 length equals 14 residues. V dropped 1 base and J dropped 6 bases, with 11 bases sitting between them.

This clonotype was counted many times. One end of the junction does not line up with germline, which may come from a read error. The rearrangement uses TRBV6-5 and TRBJ1-5, with D possibly being TRBD1 (5 bases). CDR3 length: 15 amino acids. CDR1 is MNHEY and CDR2 is SVGAGI in the germline V gene. In nucleotides, the CDR3 is TGTGCCAGCAGTCCTCGTTGGGGCAGCAATCAGCCCCAGAATTTT. Protein: CASSPRWGSNQPQNF.

To note about this clonotype: Given a much more abundant clone one base away, this may be a read error. The chain combines TRBV5-1 with TRBJ2-3; maybe TRBD1 (5 bases). The CDR3 runs to 15 residues. V was clipped by 1 base and J by 4 bases, with 13 bases between them. The V gene's germline CDR1 is SGHRS and CDR2 YFSETQ. CDR3: CASSLIGEGADTQYF. The CDR3 DNA sequence: TGCGCCAGCAGCTTGATTGGGGAAGGGGCAGATACGCAGTATTTT.

This clonotype was observed at least ten times. V is TRBV29-1 and J is TRBJ2-1; 7 bases align to TRBD2. CDR3 length: 14 residues. CDR1 and CDR2 from the germline V gene are SQVTM and ANQGSEA. With 3 bases clipped from V and 1 base from J, the junction kept 3 bases outside the gene matches. The CDR3 sequence is CSVEASGSYNEQFF. Written as DNA, the CDR3 is TGCAGCGTTGAGGCTAGCGGTTCCTACAATGAGCAGTTCTTC.

This clonotype occurred many times. The chain recombines TRBV19 with TRBJ2-3; D is undetermined. V lost 5 bases and J 4 bases, leaving 4 bases between the germline ends. The CDR3 is made up of 11 amino acids. Germline-derived CDR1 and CDR2 are LNHDA and SQIVND (reference sequence). The CDR3: CASSAADTQYF. The CDR3 DNA sequence: TGTGCCAGTAGTGCGGCAGATACGCAGTATTTT.

The sample holds many counts of this clonotype. The chain employs TRBV5-1 and TRBJ1-2, with a possible D match to TRBD1 (6 bases). Between the trimmed V and J ends, which lost 0 bases and 5 bases, there was a span of 11 bases. The CDR3 is 14 residues long. CDR1 is SGHRS and CDR2 is YFSETQ in the germline V gene. DNA of the CDR3: TGCGCCAGCAGCTTGGAAAGGGGGAGGTATGGCTACACCTTC. It yields the protein CASSLERGRYGYTF.

This clonotype occurred many times. The chain has TRBV5-1 and TRBJ2-3; D tentatively reads TRBD1 or TRBD2 (6 bases each). Trimming removed 0 bases at V and 4 bases at J, with 9 bases between. The CDR3 runs 14 residues. Germline CDR1 reads SGHRS; CDR2 reads YFSETQ. This CDR3 reads CASSLVGGPDTQYF. CDR3 DNA: TGCGCCAGCAGCTTGGTGGGGGGCCCAGATACGCAGTATTTT.

This clonotype was recorded many times. The CDR3 spells CASSTGQGEYEQYF. Here the CDR3 DNA reads TGTGCCAGCAGCACCGGACAGGGGGAGTACGAGCAGTACTTC. V is TRBV7-9 and J is TRBJ2-7; 10 bases match TRBD1. The V and J ends lost 5 bases and 4 bases, in that order; junction bases with no gene match: 5. The CDR3 has 14 residues. Per germline, CDR1 SEHNR and CDR2 FQNEAQ (reference sequence).

This clonotype was found many times. The chain recombines TRBV20-1 with TRBJ2-3; TRBD1 matches 9 bases. The CDR3 sequence is 15 residues long. V was clipped by 6 bases and J by 6 bases; unmatched bases: 13. CDR1 is DFQATT, CDR2 SNEGSKA, per germline (reference sequence). The CDR3, as DNA: TGCAGTGCGGACGGAATGGGACAGGGTGGGGATACGCAGTATTTT. It is translated as CSADGMGQGGDTQYF.

This clonotype was observed at least ten times. J is TRBJ1-3 and V is TRBV4-1; D remains unclear. The CDR3 is made up of 17 amino acids. The germline V and J ends were trimmed by 0 bases and 0 bases, with 12 bases remaining between them. Looked up from germline, CDR1 is MGHRA and CDR2 is YSYEKL. CDR3 residues: CASSQENDFSSGNTIYF. In DNA, the CDR3 is TGCGCCAGCAGCCAAGAAAATGATTTTAGCTCTGGAAACACCATATATTTT.

There are many counts of this clonotype. The chain recombines TRBV7-3 with TRBJ2-1; 8 nucleotides line up with TRBD2. Germline CDR1 reads SGHTA; CDR2 reads FQGTGA. This CDR3 comprises 15 residues. V dropped 2 bases and J dropped 9; count of bases not matched to a gene: 9. Here the CDR3 reads CASSLGAGATGEQFF. CDR3 coding DNA: TGTGCCAGCAGCTTAGGAGCGGGGGCGACGGGTGAGCAGTTCTTC.

This clonotype was picked up many times. The rearrangement joins TRBV5-5 to TRBJ1-1, with no clear D. Germline-derived CDR1 and CDR2 are SGHKS and YYEKEE (reference sequence). Trimming removed 3 bases from V and 1 base from J, with 10 bases in between. The CDR3 length is 14 residues. Here the CDR3 DNA reads TGTGCCAGCAGCTGGGTTCAAACGAACACTGAAGCTTTCTTT. As protein: CASSWVQTNTEAFF.

This clonotype was detected many times. The chain combines TRBV9 with TRBJ1-4, with TRBD1 matching 9 bases. The V segment lost 5 bases and the J segment 7 bases; nucleotides outside the gene matches: 9. This CDR3 has 15 amino acids. Per the germline V gene, CDR1 is SGDLS and CDR2 is YYNGEE. The CDR3 DNA reads as TGTGCCAGCAGTGAAACAGGGGGCCGAGGTGAAAAACTGTTTTTT. Translated, it gives CASSETGGRGEKLFF.

V is TRBV20-1 and J is TRBJ2-3, with D unclear. CDR1 is DFQATT, CDR2 SNEGSKA, per germline (reference sequence). This CDR3 has 11 amino acids. Trimming shortened V by 3 bases and J by 6 bases, and 7 bases separated the two germline ends. CDR3 amino acids: CSASIGDTQYF. In nucleotides, the CDR3 is TGCAGTGCTAGCATCGGGGATACGCAGTATTTT.

The genes are TRBV7-6 and TRBJ2-6; D may correspond to TRBD1 or TRBD2 (6 bases each). Germline CDR1 SGHVS, CDR2 FNYEAQ. The V and J ends lost 0 bases and 0 bases respectively, with 18 bases between them. CDR3 size: 20 residues. CDR3 region: CASSLAFRGRKSSGANVLTF. Written as DNA, the CDR3 is TGTGCCAGCAGCTTAGCGTTCCGGGGGCGAAAGAGCTCTGGGGCCAACGTCCTGACTTTC.

This clonotype occurred a few times. The chain uses TRBV5-1 and TRBJ1-4; D possibly corresponds to TRBD1 (5 bases). V was shortened by 4 bases and J by 12 bases, with 19 bases between the two germline ends. The germline V gene has CDR1 SGHRS and CDR2 YFSETQ. The CDR3 totals 14 residues. CDR3 nucleotides: TGCGCCAGCAGCCAGGACACTCCCCGGAGGGAACTGTTTTTT. It is translated as CASSQDTPRRELFF. Using reference TRBV5-1 and TRBJ1-4 for the parts outside the CDR3, the full variable domain is KAGVTQTPRYLIKTRGQQVTLSCSPISGHRSVSWYQQTPGQGLQFLFEYFSETQRNKGNFPGRFSGRQFSNSRSEMNVSTLELGDSALYLCASSQDTPRRELFFGSGTQLSVL.

Turning to this clonotype: A much larger clone differs from this one at a single base, so this may be a read error. This chain connects TRBV20-1 to TRBJ1-1, with 8 bases fitting TRBD1. CDR1 is DFQATT, CDR2 SNEGSKA, per germline (reference sequence). CDR3 length: 14 residues. V was clipped by 6 bases and J by 3 bases; unmatched bases: 9. CDR3 sequence reads: CSAMVTGGYTEAFF. The CDR3 region has the DNA TGCAGTGCCATGGTAACAGGGGGGTACACTGAAGCTTTCTTT.